Detailed here is one TCR beta chain. Its antigen specificity is not known. One base away there is no much larger clone; base qualities are not given. The data were taken from a study of radiation and T cells in renal cell carcinoma (dated by TCRdb to about 2020). For context, the study as a whole: The samples were drawn from a clinical trial, where primary renal cell carcinomas were treated with 15 Gy of stereotactic body radiation therapy and then removed by nephrectomy 4 weeks afterward. Across all 50 or so samples, 4,016,671 unique CDR3 nucleotide sequences, encoding 2,658,974 unique CDR3 amino acid sequences, were identified. TCR beta sequencing covered some 55 samples in total, comprising some 25 tumors and around 27 peripheral blood samples.

Points the paper makes about the study in general: An increase in top tumor clonotypes in blood was observed from baseline to 2 weeks post-radiation, followed by contraction by 4 weeks, which was taken to suggest transient expansion of tumor-resident clones. Because no pretreatment tumor biopsies were available, whether clonotypes were present in the tumor at baseline could not be determined. Effects of radiation dose or scheduling on the TCR repertoire could not be addressed with the single-armed trial design. Dynamics of the blood repertoire were not tracked past 4 weeks after treatment.

TCR beta libraries were generated from genomic DNA with the immunoSEQ kit, following the manufacturer's recommendations. To prepare libraries, a first multiplex PCR with proprietary primers was run, followed by a second PCR that added unique barcodes, and a bead cleanup was done after each round. Each sample batch included a kit-provided positive control reaction and a negative control reaction. The final libraries underwent checking on an Agilent 4200 TapeStation D1000 ScreenTape, volumetric pooling, and quantification by qPCR. Sequencing was performed on an Illumina NextSeq500 using a MidOutput 150-cycle cartridge, with 156 Read1 cycles, 15 Index1 cycles, and the kit custom primers. The pooled library was loaded at approximately 1 pM, and approximately 19% PhiX control was spiked in. Per the authors' processing: The vendor-processed data were analyzed in R, and a clonotype was defined as all T cells that share the same CDR3 nucleotide sequence. In the clone abundance analyses, frequencies were normalized to the 10,000 most abundant clones in each sample. Public T cell clones, averaging fewer than five per sample, were removed before analysis. Tumor-enriched and baseline blood-enriched clonotypes were defined by at least a 32-fold difference in abundance between compartments. A beta-binomial differential abundance model was applied to find clonotypes that expanded or contracted between blood time points. Tumor-blood repertoire similarity was measured with the Baroni-Urbani and Buser coefficient, and group comparisons used two-tailed Wilcoxon tests in R. The immuneACCESS repertoire file appears here via TCRdb, limited to in-frame rearrangements. These files lack a portion of the clones; in checked studies, under half of the deficit traces to unresolved V genes, and the cause of the others is not known. V and J calls and clone size are given by that table; D and trimming were obtained from the DNA. The sample table lists roughly 120,000 clones, approximately 78% of them with a count of one. The biggest ten clones account for approximately 1.9% of the sample.

This specimen's time point label, per the study, means: blood 2 weeks post-SBRT. The treatment or condition label for this specimen denotes: 15 Gy SBRT to primary tumor, nephrectomy 4 weeks later. Serial peripheral blood from radiation-treated patients was sampled at baseline, 2 weeks and 4 weeks after SBRT to track tumor-enriched clonotypes. All patients had renal cell carcinoma with clear cell pathology. The QIAamp DNA Blood Mini Kit (Qiagen) was used to prepare genomic DNA for TCR sequencing. The analyses included just those samples that passed every quality control check. Counted from cysteine to phenylalanine, this CDR3 has 21 amino acids. Only the CDR3 portion is preserved as DNA: 63 bases, with reading frame beginning at the first base. The germline V gene specifies MNHNS as CDR1 and SASEGT as CDR2. V is reduced by 2 bases and J by 3 bases, leaving a spacing of 26 bases between them.

This sequence originates from a woman aged 55-69 years with renal cell carcinoma. This chain joins TRBV6-1 to TRBJ2-6, with no confident D gene call. This material consisted of blood, taken from a patient whose treatment included radiotherapy and nephrectomy. This receptor has the CDR3 CASSESIRSDLLSFGANVLTF. The DNA is as follows: TGTGCCAGCAGTGAATCCATTCGGAGCGACCTACTTTCTTTTGGGGCCAACGTCCTGACTTTC.